This T cell receptor (beta chain) was identified during a study of blood T cell repertoires in COVID-19. Looking at the study overall: Samples representing acute and convalescent COVID-19 were sourced from the United States, Italy and Spain. Sample material is recorded as cDNA or gDNA derived from T cells, B-cell-depleted T cells, or PBMCs.

Original data processing: Estimates of nucleated cell counts were drawn from the amplification of reference gene primers. The table came from immunoSEQ multiplex PCR; TCRdb's copy has only in-frame clones and leaves some out. V, J and clone size are taken as reported in that table, and D and trimming were inferred from the DNA itself. The profile shows approximately 70,000 clones, more than 75% of them singletons. Germline V gene data show CDR1 as MGHRA and CDR2 as YSYEKL. This CDR3 region has 15 residues. Trimming took 0 bases from V and 4 from J; bases not matched to a gene: 3. The chain combines TRBV4-1 with TRBJ1-3; 7 nucleotides agree with TRBD1. The TCR comes from a human donor in a cohort sampled during active COVID-19. Material for sequencing was peripheral blood. CDR3 region: CASSQEGTVGNTIYF. In DNA form, the CDR3 reads TGCGCCAGCAGCCAAGAGGGGACAGTAGGAAACACCATATATTTT.